This T cell receptor beta chain derives from a study of cytomegalovirus exposure and HLA in healthy donors. Study findings and constraints: It was assumed in the presence/absence analyses that sequencing depth was roughly uniform across donors. Available immune exposure information was restricted to CMV serostatus only. As a later analysis showed, several of the most significant clusters appeared to be linked to common viral pathogens. Researchers catalogued about 150 TCR beta chains as cytomegalovirus-associated.

This clone was seen a handful of times. The target antigen is unknown. V shed 3 bases, J shed 6 bases, and the junction held 9 bases outside the gene matches. This CDR3 is built from 15 residues. Germline CDR1 and CDR2: SEHNR and FQNEAQ (reference sequence). PCR involved 60 Vbeta and 13 Jbeta primers. Profiling relied on immunoSEQ multiplex PCR, and the TCRdb table lists in-frame clones only, not all of them. Altogether approximately 71,000 clones are present, 72% being singletons, with the ten largest covering roughly an eighth. This sequence was found in a woman in her forties in good health and CMV-seropositive. The chain joins TRBV7-9 to TRBJ2-7, with 9 bases fitting TRBD2. The sequenced sample consisted of PBMCs. CDR3 sequence (DNA): TGTGCCAGCAGCTTGACTAGCGGAGACGTCTCCGAGCAGTACTTC. Protein: CASSLTSGDVSEQYF.